Here is one T cell receptor beta chain with its context. Its antigen is still unknown. The data stem from a study of blood T cell dynamics during melanoma immunotherapy. General observations from the study: Disease-control patients' PBMC repertoires became either more clonal or more diverse at W3.

The CDR3 is 14 residues long. Deletions cut 5 bases from V and 6 bases from J, with 17 bases between. The germline CDR1 and CDR2 sequences are SGHTA and FQGNSA. Assay used: immunoSEQ multiplex PCR; TCRdb lists only in-frame clones, some missing. The repertoire holds over 15,000 clones, with nearly 90% as singletons. Documented time point: week 3, after first cycle of checkpoint inhibitor. One draw preceded checkpoint blockade; another followed its first cycle at week 3. Apart from a couple of fast progressors, RECIST 1.1 response was judged 12 weeks post-infusion. Prior systemic cancer therapy, immunosuppressant use and other active malignancies excluded patients.

The sequenced sample was blood, obtained from a patient treated with checkpoint blockade. This TCR derives from a human donor with melanoma. The chain joins TRBV7-2 to TRBJ2-7, with TRBD2 as a possible D gene (5 bases). The CDR3 sequence is CASSTPPRGAEQYF. The CDR3 bases are TGTGCCAGCAGCACCCCACCTCGGGGAGCCGAGCAGTACTTC.